A single sample gave rise to the 10 T cell receptor beta chains below, sequenced in a study of CD8 T cells in ankylosing spondylitis. TCRdb ran MiXCR on the 5' RACE reads and lists one entry per CDR3 protein. The sample carries fewer than 150,000 distinct CDR3 sequences, about 7.3% recorded once. Sequenced: blood, either unsorted or a sorted T cell fraction (not recorded which). These receptors were obtained from a female donor with ankylosing spondylitis or in good health (not recorded which).

This clonotype has a count of ten or more. The CDR3 bases are TGTGCCAGCAGCCCCGAGGGCGGGGCAACCCTCCACTTT. Its translation is CASSPEGGATLHF. The V and J genes are TRBV3-1 and TRBJ1-6; TRBD1 is a possible D gene (5 bases). CDR3 length: 13 amino acids. Germline values: CDR1 LGHDT, CDR2 YNNKEL (reference sequence). V was cut by 4 bases and J by 14 bases, with 15 bases left in between.

This clonotype was observed many times. The V gene is TRBV5-1, the J gene TRBJ1-1, with D perhaps TRBD1 (6 bases). The CDR3 is 16 residues long. Germline CDR1 SGHRS, CDR2 YFSETQ. V gave up 0 bases and J gave up 7 bases, with 19 bases separating them. CDR3 bases: TGCGCCAGCAGCTTGGCCGGATCAGGGGAAGCTGGTGAAGCTTTCTTT. Its protein is CASSLAGSGEAGEAFF.

The chain recombines TRBV7-9 with TRBJ2-3, with TRBD2 as a possible D gene (5 bases). The germline CDR1 and CDR2 sequences are SEHNR and FQNEAQ (reference sequence). This CDR3 is built from 14 residues. Trimming took off 5 bases at V and 10 bases at J, with 19 bases between the two ends. The DNA of the CDR3 is TGTGCCAGCAGCCCTGGAAGCGTCAGGAGGTCGCAGTATTTT. Protein product: CASSPGSVRRSQYF.

This clonotype was counted ten times or more. CDR3 nucleotide sequence: TGTGCCAGCAGGGGACGCCCCCAAGAGACCCAGTACTTC. Translated: CASRGRPQETQYF. V is TRBV7-9 and J is TRBJ2-5; D may match TRBD1 or TRBD2 (5 bases each). This CDR3 is built from 13 residues. Germline V gives CDR1 SEHNR, CDR2 FQNEAQ (reference sequence). V was pared by 6 bases and J by 1 base, with 9 bases between. Combining the CDR3 with reference TRBV7-9 and TRBJ2-5 gives the whole variable domain DTGVSQNPRHKITKRGQNVTFRCDPISEHNRLYWYRQTLGQGPEFLTYFQNEAQLEKSRLLSDRFSAERPKGSFSTLEIQRTEQGDSAMYLCASRGRPQETQYFGPGTRLLVL.

This clonotype was counted many times. The gene calls are TRBV6-6 and TRBJ1-1; D unresolved. This CDR3 spans 12 amino acids. Trimming took off 6 bases at V and 6 bases at J, with 11 bases between the two ends. Germline lookup yields CDR1 MNHNY and CDR2 SVGAGI (reference sequence). This CDR3 reads CASSRTVAEAFF. CDR3 nucleotides: TGTGCCAGCAGCAGGACTGTGGCTGAAGCTTTCTTT.

This clonotype was recorded many times. The genes are TRBV6-2 or TRBV6-3 and TRBJ2-7; maybe TRBD1 (6 bases). Germline CDR1 reads MNHEY; CDR2 reads SVGEGT. V dropped 5 bases and J dropped 1 base, with 12 bases sitting between them. This CDR3 contains 14 residues. The CDR3 here is CASSSRDTSYEQYF. As DNA, the CDR3 is TGTGCCAGCAGTAGCCGGGACACATCCTACGAGCAGTACTTC.

This clonotype was counted many times. The chain carries TRBV6-1 and TRBJ1-5; D possibly corresponds to TRBD1 (6 bases). V was clipped by 7 bases and J by 1 base, with 14 bases between them. The CDR3 totals 15 residues. Looked up from germline, CDR1 is MNHNS and CDR2 is SASEGT. CDR3 protein: CASTRGRRSNQPQHF. In DNA, the CDR3 is TGTGCCAGCACTCGGGGGCGTAGGAGCAATCAGCCCCAGCATTTT.

At least ten counts were recorded for this clonotype. This chain joins TRBV20-1 and TRBJ1-6, with 10 bases aligning to TRBD1. Germline CDR1 is DFQATT and CDR2 is SNEGSKA (reference sequence). The trim removed 1 base at V and 10 bases at J, leaving 10 bases unmatched. CDR3 size: 16 residues. The CDR3 here is CSARGWGDRGQSPLHF. The CDR3 region has the DNA TGCAGTGCTAGAGGATGGGGAGACAGGGGGCAATCACCCCTCCACTTT.

V gene TRBV7-9 combines with J gene TRBJ2-5; D could derive from TRBD1 or TRBD2 (6 bases each). Trimming removed 6 bases at V and 5 bases at J, with 13 bases between. The CDR3 covers 13 residues. The V gene's germline CDR1 is SEHNR and CDR2 FQNEAQ (reference sequence). DNA of the CDR3: TGTGCCAGCAGAAGGGGGGCCCGGGAGACCCAGTACTTC. This gives the protein CASRRGARETQYF.

This clonotype was detected many times. This chain links TRBV15 with TRBJ2-7, with D uncertain. V lost 2 bases and J lost 0, with 5 bases in between. Germline values: CDR1 LNHNV, CDR2 YYDKDF (reference sequence). This CDR3 is 13 amino acids long. The CDR3: CATSRPSSYEQYF. As DNA, the CDR3 is TGTGCCACCAGCAGACCTAGCTCCTACGAGCAGTACTTC.